This TCR beta chain was captured in a study of PD-L1 blockade in urothelial cancer. Overall study: Analysis of the blood was performed 3 weeks (second dose) and 6 weeks after treatment start.

Sequenced by immunoSEQ multiplex PCR; TCRdb stores in-frame clones only, minus some. The sample holds 58,000 or so clones; approximately 81% are singletons and the top ten take 2.5% to 3.5%. Time point given: pretreatment peripheral blood. From germline, CDR1 is MNHEY and CDR2 SMNVEV (reference sequence). V lost 5 bases to trimming and J lost 2 bases; unmatched junction nucleotides: 17. CDR3 length: 21 amino acids. V is TRBV27 and J is TRBJ2-1, with 14 bases that match TRBD2. This sequence was found in a man aged 70-80 years with urothelial cancer. Sequenced here: PBMCs, sampled around atezolizumab (anti-PD-L1) treatment. The CDR3 loop is CASSQSPGLAGVGGTYNEQFF. The CDR3 DNA is TGTGCCAGCAGTCAATCTCCGGGACTAGCGGGAGTGGGGGGCACCTACAATGAGCAGTTCTTC.